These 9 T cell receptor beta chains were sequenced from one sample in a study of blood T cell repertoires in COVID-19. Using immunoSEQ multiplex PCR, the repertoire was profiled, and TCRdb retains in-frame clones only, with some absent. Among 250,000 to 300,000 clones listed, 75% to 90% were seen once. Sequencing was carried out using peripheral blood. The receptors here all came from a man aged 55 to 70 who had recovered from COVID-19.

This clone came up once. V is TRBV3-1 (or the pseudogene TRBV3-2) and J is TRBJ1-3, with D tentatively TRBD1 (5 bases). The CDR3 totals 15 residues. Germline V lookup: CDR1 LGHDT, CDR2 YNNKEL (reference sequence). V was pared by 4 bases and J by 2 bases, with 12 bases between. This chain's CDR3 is CASSPPTVTGNTIYF. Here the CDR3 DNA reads TGTGCCAGCAGCCCCCCGACAGTAACTGGAAACACCATATATTTT.

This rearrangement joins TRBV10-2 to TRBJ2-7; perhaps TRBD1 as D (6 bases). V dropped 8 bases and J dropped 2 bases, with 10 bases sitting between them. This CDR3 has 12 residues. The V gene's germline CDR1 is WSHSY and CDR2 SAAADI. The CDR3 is CASGGGPYEQYF. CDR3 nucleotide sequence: TGCGCCAGCGGTGGGGGCCCCTACGAGCAGTACTTC.

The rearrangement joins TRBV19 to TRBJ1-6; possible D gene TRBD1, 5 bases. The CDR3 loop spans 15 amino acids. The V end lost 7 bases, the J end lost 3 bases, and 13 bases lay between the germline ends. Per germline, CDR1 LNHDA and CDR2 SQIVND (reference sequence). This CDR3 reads CASKTRELYNSPLHF. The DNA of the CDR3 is TGTGCCAGTAAGACCAGGGAACTCTATAATTCACCCCTCCACTTT.

The CDR3 DNA sequence: TGTGCCAGCAGTGATGTGTCAGGGAGGACGGGAGGCTACACCTTC. The encoded protein is CASSDVSGRTGGYTF. This chain uses TRBV25-1 with TRBJ1-2; TRBD1 is a possible D gene (5 bases). V was trimmed by 3 bases and J by 8 bases, leaving 19 bases between them. Germline CDR1 MGHDK, CDR2 SYGVNS. This CDR3 is 15 amino acids long.

The DNA of the CDR3 is TGTGCCAGCAGCCAACGTAGCGGGAGCCCCTACGAGCAGTACTTC. Translating gives CASSQRSGSPYEQYF. This chain connects TRBV4-2 to TRBJ2-7; 9 positions agree with TRBD2. The V segment lost 2 bases and the J segment 2 bases; nucleotides outside the gene matches: 4. This CDR3 region has 15 residues. Germline V lookup: CDR1 LGHNA, CDR2 YNFKEQ.

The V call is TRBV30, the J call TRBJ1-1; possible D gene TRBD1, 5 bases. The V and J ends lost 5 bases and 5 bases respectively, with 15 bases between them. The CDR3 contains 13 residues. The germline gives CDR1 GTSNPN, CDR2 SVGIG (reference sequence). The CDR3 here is CAWEAGSRTEAFF. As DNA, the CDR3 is TGTGCCTGGGAGGCAGGGTCGAGGACTGAAGCTTTCTTT.

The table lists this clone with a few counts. The CDR3 region has the DNA TGTGCCAGCTCACCACCTCTGACAGGGGGCGAGCAGTACTTC. Translated, it gives CASSPPLTGGEQYF. V and J are TRBV18 and TRBJ2-7; 9 positions agree with TRBD1. Germline CDR1 and CDR2: KGHSH and LQKENI. V shed 0 bases, J shed 6 bases, and the junction held 3 bases outside the gene matches. This CDR3 spans 14 amino acids.

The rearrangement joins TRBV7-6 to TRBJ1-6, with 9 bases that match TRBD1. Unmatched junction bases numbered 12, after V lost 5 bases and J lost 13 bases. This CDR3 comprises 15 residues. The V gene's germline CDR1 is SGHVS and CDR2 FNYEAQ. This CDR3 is CASSRTGAAGFPLHF. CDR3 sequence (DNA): TGTGCCAGCAGCCGGACAGGGGCCGCCGGTTTTCCCCTCCACTTT.

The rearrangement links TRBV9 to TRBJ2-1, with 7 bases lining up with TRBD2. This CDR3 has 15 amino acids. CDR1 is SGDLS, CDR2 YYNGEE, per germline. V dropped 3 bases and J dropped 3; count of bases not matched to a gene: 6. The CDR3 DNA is TGTGCCAGCAGCGCGAGCGGGGTGGTCTACAATGAGCAGTTCTTC. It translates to CASSASGVVYNEQFF.